This T cell receptor beta chain was recorded in a study of T cell repertoires in cytomegalovirus infection. Background on the study: It was the public TCR beta signatures that indicated both CMV infection and matching HLA type.

Comments on this clonotype: Its antigen is as yet unknown.

TCRdb analysed the reads with MiXCR anew, one entry per CDR3 protein. The table shows about half a million distinct CDR3 sequences, with approximately 42% occurring only once. General observations from the study: Identification of carriers of CMV plus the relevant HLA was achieved through cumulative public TCR beta family frequency. The response measured ex vivo was dominated by TCR beta clonotypes (HLA-C-restricted and CMV-specific).

Trimming took off 3 bases at V and 0 bases at J, with 7 bases between the two ends. The germline CDR1 and CDR2 sequences are SGHDT and YYEEEE. The CDR3 contains 15 residues. The TCR originated in a human donor in good health (CMV status not recorded). Some clones in this sample may be carry-over from other donors' samples. The sequences come from cultured PBMCs, collected from culture after CMV antigen stimulation. V usage is TRBV5-6 and J usage is TRBJ1-6, with no clear D. CDR3 coding DNA: TGTGCCAGCAGCTCAGAGAGCTCCTATAATTCACCCCTCCACTTT. Its protein is CASSSESSYNSPLHF.